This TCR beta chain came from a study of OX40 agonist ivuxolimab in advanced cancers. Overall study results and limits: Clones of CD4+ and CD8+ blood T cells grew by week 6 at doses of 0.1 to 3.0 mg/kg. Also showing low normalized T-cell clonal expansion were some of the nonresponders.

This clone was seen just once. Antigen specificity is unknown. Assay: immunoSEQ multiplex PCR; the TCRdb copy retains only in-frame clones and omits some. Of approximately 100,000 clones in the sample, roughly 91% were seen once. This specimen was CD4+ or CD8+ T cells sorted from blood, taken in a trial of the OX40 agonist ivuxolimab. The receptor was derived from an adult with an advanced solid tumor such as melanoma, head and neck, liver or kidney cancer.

The CDR3 coding sequence is TGTGCCAGCAGCTTAGCGGGGCGTGAAAAACTGTTTTTT. Translated: CASSLAGREKLFF. This chain uses TRBV11-3 with TRBJ1-4, with D tentatively TRBD1 (5 bases). This CDR3 is 13 amino acids long. Germline values: CDR1 SGHNT, CDR2 YENEEA. The V and J ends lost 1 base and 7 bases respectively, with 7 bases between them.